The present entry profiles one TCR beta chain with its context. The data are from a study of cytomegalovirus exposure and HLA in healthy donors. V lost 3 bases, J lost 7 bases, and 6 bases lay in between. The CDR3 is 12 residues long. Germline V gives CDR1 WNHNN, CDR2 SYGVQD (reference sequence). The PCR was carried out with 60 Vbeta primers and 13 Jbeta primers. Method: immunoSEQ multiplex PCR; TCRdb's copy keeps in-frame clones and lacks some. Among about 120,000 clones listed, under 70% were seen once. Sequencing was done on a sample of PBMCs. The source of this sequence is a man aged 18 to 35 in good health and CMV-seronegative. The genes are TRBV10-1 and TRBJ2-2; D ambiguous. CDR3 DNA sequence: TGCGCCAGCAGTGACCCCGGCGGGGAGCTGTTTTTT. It translates to CASSDPGGELFF.